This TCR beta chain was obtained from a study of Graves' ophthalmopathy and Graves' hyperthyroidism. The CDR3 contains 13 residues. The V gene lost 0 bases and the J gene lost 8 bases, with 8 bases spanning the gap. Germline loops: CDR1 SGHDT, CDR2 YYEEEE. This clonotype was detected ten times or more. Amplification of TCR beta CDR3 regions used RNA transcripts. First-round RT-PCR with HTBI primers preceded a second-round multiplex PCR. Via MiXCR, TCRdb re-called the multiplex PCR reads, giving one row per CDR3 protein. The sample lists about 180,000 distinct CDR3 sequences, over 35% occurring once. Source material: peripheral blood. The source is a middle-aged woman with Graves' ophthalmopathy. V and J are TRBV5-6 and TRBJ2-2, with D uncertain. Here the CDR3 DNA reads TGTGCCAGCAGCTTGGGGGCTGGAGGGGAGCTGTTTTTT. This translates into CASSLGAGGELFF.